Listed below are T cell receptor beta chains from one sample, sequenced in a study of STAT3 mutations in large granular lymphocyte leukemia. TCRdb's table, derived via immunoSEQ multiplex PCR, lists solely in-frame clones and lacks some. In the table there are several thousand clones, roughly 34% of which are singletons. Sequencing was done on a sample of peripheral blood mononuclear cells. Receptors originate from a woman between 40 and 55 years old with T-cell large granular lymphocyte leukemia. Some clones in this sample may be carry-over from other donors' samples. The CDR3 runs from the conserved cysteine through the conserved F or W. A D gene is named only where the DNA matches it firmly. Only some rows state a clone size, as once, few, many or a class for expanded clones.

clone_size d_call j_call v_call cdr3_aa cdr3_nt
few TRBD1 TRBJ2-5 TRBV7-6 CASRNRDSIQETQYF TGTGCCAGCAGGAACCGGGACAGTATCCAAGAGACCCAGTACTTC
. . TRBJ2-7 TRBV9 CASSVEDNYEQYF TGTGCCAGCAGCGTAGAAGACAACTACGAGCAGTACTTC
. . TRBJ2-5 TRBV4-3 CASSQVEWGETQYF TGCGCCAGCAGCCAAGTGGAGTGGGGGGAGACCCAGTACTTC
. . TRBJ1-1 TRBV5-4 CASSLVPDTEAFF TGTGCCAGCAGCTTGGTTCCCGACACTGAAGCTTTCTTT
. . TRBJ1-5 TRBV19 CASSPPGNQPQHF TGTGCCAGTAGCCCCCCGGGAAATCAGCCCCAGCATTTT
. TRBD1 TRBJ1-2 TRBV19 CASSHGQGANYGYTF TGTGCCAGTAGCCACGGACAGGGAGCTAACTATGGCTACACCTTC
. . TRBJ2-1 TRBV2 CASGLASAQSEQFF TGTGCCTCCGGCTTGGCTAGCGCACAAAGTGAGCAGTTCTTC
. . TRBJ2-5 TRBV28 CASSPSPWQVGQETQYF TGTGCCAGCAGTCCCTCCCCCTGGCAGGTTGGGCAAGAGACCCAGTACTTC
few TRBD1 TRBJ1-2 TRBV10-3 CAIRDRVAWGYTF TGTGCCATCAGGGACAGGGTGGCGTGGGGCTACACCTTC
few TRBD2 TRBJ2-7 TRBV5-1 CASSHSGRTPHEQYF TGCGCCAGCAGCCATAGCGGGAGGACCCCCCACGAGCAGTACTTC
few . TRBJ1-3 TRBV7-9 CASSLNSGNTIYF TGTGCCAGCAGCTTAAACTCTGGAAACACCATATATTTT
once TRBD2 TRBJ2-3 TRBV27 CASGKGLAGGSTDTQYF TGTGCCAGCGGGAAAGGACTAGCGGGGGGGAGCACAGATACGCAGTATTTT